The 10 T cell receptor beta chains in this list originate from one sample, sequenced in a study of blood T cell repertoires in COVID-19. Clones were sequenced by immunoSEQ multiplex PCR, and TCRdb holds only the in-frame ones, with some missing. The sample has approximately 200,000 clones, about 85% seen once. The sample comprised PBMCs or T cells enriched from blood (not recorded which). Every receptor here comes from a woman aged 30 to 39 who had recovered from COVID-19.

This clone was observed a single time. The V and J genes are TRBV2 and TRBJ2-1, with TRBD2 identical over 7 bases. This CDR3 is 14 amino acids long. The germline gives CDR1 SNHLY, CDR2 FYNNEI. The V and J ends lost 7 bases and 2 bases, in that order; junction bases with no gene match: 5. The DNA for the CDR3 is TGTGCCAGCACCCACGGGACTACCTACAATGAGCAGTTCTTC. It encodes CASTHGTTYNEQFF.

This chain links TRBV9 with TRBJ1-1; a weak D match, TRBD1 (5 bases). The CDR3 covers 14 residues. CDR1 and CDR2 (germline): SGDLS, YYNGEE. The V and J ends lost 3 bases and 0 bases respectively, with 9 bases between them. DNA of the CDR3: TGTGCCAGCAGCGCCCCGACAGTGAACACTGAAGCTTTCTTT. Protein sequence: CASSAPTVNTEAFF. The whole variable domain, filled in from reference TRBV9 and TRBJ1-1, reads DSGVTQTPKHLITATGQRVTLRCSPRSGDLSVYWYQQSLDQGLQFLIQYYNGEERAKGNILERFSAQQFPDLHSELNLSSLELGDSALYFCASSAPTVNTEAFFGQGTRLTVV.

The CDR3 nucleotides are TGTGCCAGCAGCTTAGGGACAGGGAACTATGGCTACACCTTC. Its translation is CASSLGTGNYGYTF. The V gene is TRBV11-2, the J gene TRBJ1-2, with 8 bases fitting TRBD1. This CDR3 region has 14 residues. The J segment lost 2 bases and the V segment lost 1 base, leaving 0 bases of the junction unmatched. The germline V gene encodes CDR1 SGHAT and CDR2 FQNNGV.

V gene TRBV28 combines with J gene TRBJ2-7, with 7 bases lining up with TRBD2. The junction had 5 bases not matched to a gene; V was cut back by 2 bases and J by 1 base. Germline V gene data show CDR1 as MDHEN and CDR2 as SYDVKM. The CDR3 totals 15 residues. CDR3 in amino acids: CASSLGGGFSYEQYF. Written as DNA, the CDR3 is TGTGCCAGCAGTTTAGGGGGGGGGTTTTCCTACGAGCAGTACTTC.

This chain uses TRBV24-1 with TRBJ1-1, with 7 bases fitting TRBD1. V lost 2 bases, J lost 8 bases, and 13 bases stayed unmatched. From germline, CDR1 is KGHDR and CDR2 SFDVKD. The CDR3 extends over 16 amino acids. The CDR3 here is CATSDSPGQINPEAFF. Here the CDR3 DNA reads TGTGCCACCAGTGATTCACCGGGACAGATAAACCCGGAAGCTTTCTTT.

The chain carries TRBV7-3 and TRBJ1-1; possible D gene TRBD1, 5 bases. The CDR3 length is 16 residues. V shed 3 bases and J shed 0 bases, with 14 bases lying between them. Per germline, CDR1 SGHTA and CDR2 FQGTGA. The CDR3 loop reads CASSLSAGPLNTEAFF. As DNA, the CDR3 is TGTGCCAGCAGCTTGAGCGCGGGACCCTTGAACACTGAAGCTTTCTTT.

The J gene is TRBJ1-2, the V gene TRBV9; D is perhaps TRBD1 (5 bases). V was pared by 1 base and J by 8 bases, with 12 bases between. CDR1 SGDLS and CDR2 YYNGEE come from the germline V gene. This CDR3 is built from 13 residues. This CDR3 is CASSVFGADGYTF. The CDR3, as DNA: TGTGCCAGCAGCGTATTTGGGGCGGACGGCTACACCTTC.

The rearrangement joins TRBV27 to TRBJ1-4; the match to TRBD1 covers 9 bases. The CDR3 length is 15 residues. Germline trimming cut 8 bases from V and 8 bases from J; bases unmatched to any gene: 12. Germline CDR1 and CDR2: MNHEY and SMNVEV (reference sequence). The CDR3, as DNA: TGTGCCAGCCGGGACAGGGTAGGCCGAGGGGAAAAACTGTTTTTT. It yields the protein CASRDRVGRGEKLFF.

A few counts support this clone. This chain links TRBV4-2 with TRBJ1-3; no clear D gene. This CDR3 spans 15 amino acids. V was pared by 1 base and J by 3 bases, with 10 bases between. Germline-derived CDR1 and CDR2 are LGHNA and YNFKEQ. The CDR3 protein is CASSQGLAVGNTIYF. CDR3 DNA: TGTGCCAGCAGCCAAGGACTGGCTGTTGGAAACACCATATATTTT.

The rearrangement links TRBV6-5 to TRBJ2-7; 10 nucleotides align to TRBD1. Germline-derived CDR1 and CDR2 are MNHEY and SVGAGI. V was clipped by 4 bases and J by 4 bases; unmatched bases: 10. The CDR3 has 16 amino acids. In DNA, the CDR3 is TGTGCCAGCAGTTCACCGGGACAGGGGTCATCGTACGAGCAGTACTTC. Protein sequence: CASSSPGQGSSYEQYF.